This T cell receptor beta chain was documented in a study of shared clonotypes between healthy human individuals. The study's findings and limits: Rarefaction exposed incomplete sorted-subset sequencing despite large depth.

About 30,000 T cell genomes, or about 200 ng DNA, went into the sorted-subset replicate PCRs. TCRdb keeps only in-frame clones here, not all; method: immunoSEQ multiplex PCR. In the table there are fewer than 850,000 clones, 95% to 97% of which are singletons. Naive CD8 isolation took CD45RO-negative cells positively selected for CCR7 and excluded terminally differentiated effector memory CD45RA+ cells. Germline loops: CDR1 PRHDT, CDR2 FYEKMQ (reference sequence). The CDR3 totals 13 residues. V lost 3 bases to trimming and J lost 3 bases, with 9 bases between them. Concerning this clone: Its antigen is as yet unknown.

The TCR comes from a man aged 25-45 years in good health. Sequenced input: naive CD8+ T cells sorted from blood. V usage is TRBV13 and J usage is TRBJ2-7; tentatively, D is TRBD1 or TRBD2 (6 bases each). The CDR3 is CASSLGGRYEQYF. Here the CDR3 DNA reads TGTGCCAGCAGCTTGGGGGGCCGCTACGAGCAGTACTTC. The full variable domain, completed using reference TRBV13 and TRBJ2-7, is AAGVIQSPRHLIKEKRETATLKCYPIPRHDTVYWYQQGPGQDPQFLISFYEKMQSDKGSIPDRFSAQQFSDYHSELNMSSLELGDSALYFCASSLGGRYEQYFGPGTRLTVT.